The clone carrying this T cell receptor beta chain was seen at least ten times. These data belong to a study of T cells in Graves' hyperthyroidism and ophthalmopathy. It was RNA transcripts that yielded the amplified TCR beta CDR3 regions. First-round RT-PCR targeting the TCR CDR3 was performed with the HTBI primer set. TCRdb passed the multiplex PCR reads through MiXCR, listing each CDR3 protein once. The sample carries nearly 600,000 distinct CDR3 sequences, approximately 15% recorded once. The sequenced sample was blood. The source of this sequence is a woman in her twenties or thirties with Graves' hyperthyroidism that later progressed to Graves' ophthalmopathy.

The CDR3 DNA sequence: TGTGCCAGCAGTTGGGGGGGGCTGGTTGAAAAACTGTTTTTT. As protein: CASSWGGLVEKLFF. The chain employs TRBV12-3 or TRBV12-4 and TRBJ1-4, with D perhaps TRBD1 (6 bases). V dropped 4 bases and J dropped 7 bases, with 13 bases sitting between them. This CDR3 has 14 residues.